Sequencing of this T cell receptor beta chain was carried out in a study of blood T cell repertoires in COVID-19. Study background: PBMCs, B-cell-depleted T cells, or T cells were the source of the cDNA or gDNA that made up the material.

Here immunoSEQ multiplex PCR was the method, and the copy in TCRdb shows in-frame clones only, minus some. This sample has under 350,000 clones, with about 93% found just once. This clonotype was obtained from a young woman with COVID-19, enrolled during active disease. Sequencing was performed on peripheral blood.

CDR3 loop: CASSVRSQETQYF. The DNA of the CDR3 is TGTGCCAGCAGCGTGAGGTCTCAAGAGACCCAGTACTTC. The V and J genes are TRBV9 and TRBJ2-5; no definite D call. Trimming left V 2 bases short and J 2 bases short, with 7 bases between. The CDR3 length is 13 residues. Germline values: CDR1 SGDLS, CDR2 YYNGEE.